The 21 T cell receptor beta chains listed next were all sequenced from one sample in a study of spatial heterogeneity in lung cancer. TCRdb called the 5' RACE reads again in MiXCR, with one record for every CDR3 protein. The top ten clones hold about 28% of a sample with 7,500 to 10,000 distinct CDR3 sequences, roughly 50% of them seen once. No antigen has been identified for these receptors. As to time point: sample taken at primary tumor resection. Study findings and constraints: The study found that expanded intratumoral alpha and beta TCR counts tracked tumor mutation counts.

Sample: lung tumor tissue, taken at surgery. These TCRs come from a female donor with early-stage non-small cell lung cancer.

This clonotype was recorded a few times. The chain employs TRBV19 and TRBJ2-7, with a tentative D call TRBD2 (6 bases). The CDR3 runs 17 residues. V shed 3 bases and J shed 2 bases, with 20 bases lying between them. Germline CDR1 reads LNHDA; CDR2 reads SQIVND (reference sequence). The CDR3 DNA sequence: TGTGCCAGTAGTATTATCGGGGGAGCGGCCAACCCCTACGAGCAGTACTTC. Translation gives CASSIIGGAANPYEQYF. Together with reference TRBV19 and TRBJ2-7, the CDR3 gives the full variable domain: DGGITQSPKYLFRKEGQNVTLSCEQNLNHDAMYWYRQDPGQGLRLIYYSQIVNDFQKGDIAEGYSVSREKKESFPLTVTSAQKNPTAFYLCASSIIGGAANPYEQYFGPGTRLTVT.

The chain couples TRBV6-1 to TRBJ2-3, with 8 bases that match TRBD2. There are 14 residues in the CDR3. Germline V lookup: CDR1 MNHNS, CDR2 SASEGT. With 6 bases clipped from V and 4 bases from J, the junction kept 6 bases outside the gene matches. Here the CDR3 DNA reads TGTGCCAGCAGGACCGGACTAGCATCAGATACGCAGTATTTT. It yields the protein CASRTGLASDTQYF.

The J gene is TRBJ1-6, the V gene TRBV2, with 8 positions matching TRBD1. Germline CDR1 and CDR2: SNHLY and FYNNEI. The CDR3 runs 13 residues. Trimming cost V 6 bases and J 7 bases; bases outside gene matches: 2. The CDR3 here is CASRGQGNSPLHF. The CDR3, as DNA: TGTGCCAGCAGAGGACAGGGAAATTCACCCCTCCACTTT. The complete variable domain, with remaining parts taken from reference TRBV2 and TRBJ1-6, reads EPEVTQTPSHQVTQMGQEVILRCVPISNHLYFYWYRQILGQKVEFLVSFYNNEISEKSEIFDDQFSVERPDGSNFTLKIRSTKLEDSAMYFCASRGQGNSPLHFGNGTRLTVT.

This chain joins TRBV12-3 or TRBV12-4 and TRBJ2-3, with 7 positions matching TRBD2. The CDR3 totals 14 residues. V shed 6 bases and J 0 bases; nucleotides not matched to a gene: 3. CDR3 sequence: CASSSSGSTDTQYF. CDR3 nucleotides: TGTGCCAGCAGCTCTAGCGGAAGCACAGATACGCAGTATTTT.

This clonotype was seen a single time. This chain uses TRBV7-7 with TRBJ1-3, with D hard to call. Trimming cost V 5 bases and J 3 bases, with 8 bases left between them. The CDR3 consists of 13 residues. CDR1 SSHAT and CDR2 FNYEAQ come from the germline V gene (reference sequence). The CDR3 region is CASSVGLGNTIYF. CDR3 nucleotides: TGTGCCAGCAGCGTAGGGCTTGGAAACACCATATATTTT.

This clonotype turned up a few times. The chain couples TRBV9 to TRBJ2-3; the match to TRBD2 covers 12 bases. Germline CDR1 is SGDLS and CDR2 is YYNGEE. Trimming took 4 bases from V and 4 from J; bases not matched to a gene: 10. The CDR3 contains 17 residues. The CDR3 protein is CASSPPRASGGADTQYF. DNA of the CDR3: TGTGCCAGCAGCCCCCCGAGGGCTAGCGGGGGGGCAGATACGCAGTATTTT.

The sample holds a few counts of this clonotype. The genes are TRBV5-5 and TRBJ2-7; possibly TRBD1 for D (6 bases). The CDR3 covers 15 residues. Per germline, CDR1 SGHKS and CDR2 YYEKEE (reference sequence). Trimming took 4 bases from V and 2 from J, leaving 16 bases between them. The chain's CDR3 is CASSQPRQGTYEQYF. Here the CDR3 DNA reads TGTGCCAGCAGCCAACCCCGGCAGGGGACCTACGAGCAGTACTTC.

By sample fraction, this clonotype is medium-sized (0.01 to 0.1%). The rearrangement uses TRBV24-1 and TRBJ2-1; D remains unclear. CDR1 is KGHDR and CDR2 is SFDVKD in the germline V gene. The CDR3 runs to 11 residues. V lost 6 bases to trimming and J lost 7 bases, with 6 bases between them. The CDR3 bases are TGTGCCACCAGTTCACCAAATGAGCAGTTCTTC. This translates into CATSSPNEQFF.

This clonotype has a handful of counts. V usage is TRBV4-1 and J usage is TRBJ1-5, with D hard to call. The CDR3 has 15 amino acids. V was cut by 4 bases and J by 5 bases, with 15 bases left in between. Per the germline V gene, CDR1 is MGHRA and CDR2 is YSYEKL. The CDR3 loop reads CASSLLGLMDQPQHF. Written as DNA, the CDR3 is TGCGCCAGCAGCCTCCTAGGCCTAATGGATCAGCCCCAGCATTTT.

The chain couples TRBV27 to TRBJ2-5; tentative D call: TRBD2 (6 bases). The CDR3 loop spans 14 amino acids. Trimming took off 3 bases at V and 2 bases at J, with 10 bases between the two ends. Germline values: CDR1 MNHEY, CDR2 SMNVEV (reference sequence). CDR3 residues: CASSFRGLQETQYF. DNA for the CDR3: TGTGCCAGCAGTTTCCGGGGACTTCAAGAGACCCAGTACTTC.

The chain employs TRBV7-8 and TRBJ2-1; no clear D gene. Trimming removed 7 bases at V and 3 bases at J, with 16 bases between. Per germline, CDR1 SGHVS and CDR2 FQNEAQ. This CDR3 has 15 residues. CDR3 coding DNA: TGTGCCAGCAACTTTTACCAATCCGGCTACAATGAGCAGTTCTTC. It yields the protein CASNFYQSGYNEQFF.

The chain links TRBV3-1 to TRBJ2-7; 7 bases agree with TRBD1. This CDR3 has 14 amino acids. Germline CDR1 is LGHDT and CDR2 is YNNKEL (reference sequence). J was trimmed by 2 bases and V by 4 bases; bases with no gene match: 5. The CDR3 here is CASSLGQRTYEQYF. CDR3 bases: TGTGCCAGCAGCCTGGGACAGCGAACCTACGAGCAGTACTTC.

The chain employs TRBV6-5 and TRBJ2-5; TRBD2 matches at 12 bases. V dropped 6 bases and J dropped 5; count of bases not matched to a gene: 4. The CDR3 runs to 14 residues. Germline CDR1 MNHEY, CDR2 SVGAGI. CDR3 residues: CASSRLAGEETQYF. CDR3 coding DNA: TGTGCCAGCAGCAGACTAGCGGGGGAGGAGACCCAGTACTTC.

The V and J genes are TRBV4-1 and TRBJ1-3; no clear D gene. The CDR3 loop spans 13 amino acids. Trimming removed 2 bases from V and 9 bases from J, with 11 bases in between. Germline V CDR1 and CDR2: MGHRA, YSYEKL. In DNA, the CDR3 is TGCGCCAGCAGCCAAAGAGAGGATAGCACCATATATTTT. Residues: CASSQREDSTIYF.

The sample holds a few counts of this clonotype. The chain recombines TRBV20-1 with TRBJ2-1; D is perhaps TRBD2 (5 bases). Trimming shortened V by 4 bases and J by 1 base, and 17 bases separated the two germline ends. From germline, CDR1 is DFQATT and CDR2 SNEGSKA (reference sequence). This CDR3 comprises 16 residues. The CDR3 loop is CSATDLRGKSYNEQFF. In DNA form, the CDR3 reads TGCAGTGCTACAGACCTCCGAGGGAAGTCCTACAATGAGCAGTTCTTC.

This clonotype was seen a few times. J is TRBJ1-1 and V is TRBV5-4; D might be TRBD1 (6 bases). Germline CDR1 and CDR2: SGHNT and YYREEE (reference sequence). Trimming removed 4 bases from V and 4 bases from J, with 11 bases in between. The CDR3 has 13 residues. The CDR3: CASSGWGATEAFF. CDR3 sequence (DNA): TGTGCCAGCAGCGGATGGGGGGCCACTGAAGCTTTCTTT. Together with reference TRBV5-4 and TRBJ1-1, the CDR3 gives the full variable domain: ETGVTQSPTHLIKTRGQQVTLRCSSQSGHNTVSWYQQALGQGPQFIFQYYREEENGRGNFPPRFSGLQFPNYSSELNVNALELDDSALYLCASSGWGATEAFFGQGTRLTVV.

The chain combines TRBV12-3 or TRBV12-4 with TRBJ1-2; 8 positions agree with TRBD1. V shed 5 bases and J 7 bases; nucleotides not matched to a gene: 9. This CDR3 is built from 14 residues. The CDR3: CASSPGQGRVGYTF. The CDR3 bases are TGTGCCAGCAGTCCTGGACAGGGTCGAGTTGGCTACACCTTC.

In regard to this clonotype: Germline is not matched at one junction end, which may reflect a read error. The chain links TRBV7-7 to TRBJ2-1; TRBD1 or TRBD2 may be the D gene (6 bases each). Per germline, CDR1 SSHAT and CDR2 FNYEAQ (reference sequence). This CDR3 comprises 13 residues. The chain's CDR3 is CASSQQGGDEQFF. CDR3 coding DNA: TGTGCTAGCAGCCAACAGGGAGGCGATGAGCAGTTCTTC. Full variable domain (remainder filled in from reference TRBV7-7 and TRBJ2-1): GAGVSQSPRYKVTKRGQDVTLRCDPISSHATLYWYQQALGQGPEFLTYFNYEAQPDKSGLPSDRFSAERPEGSISTLTIQRTEQRDSAMYRCASSQQGGDEQFFGPGTRLTVL.

CDR3: CASRVDRAKNIQYF. As DNA, the CDR3 is TGTGCCAGCAGGGTGGACAGGGCCAAAAACATTCAGTACTTC. V usage is TRBV27 and J usage is TRBJ2-4; 7 positions agree with TRBD1. The V gene end was trimmed by 6 bases and the J gene end by 1 base; junction bases not matched to a gene: 3. The CDR3 contains 14 residues. The V gene's germline CDR1 is MNHEY and CDR2 SMNVEV (reference sequence).

J is TRBJ2-3 and V is TRBV7-8; 7 bases line up with TRBD1. The V gene's germline CDR1 is SGHVS and CDR2 FQNEAQ. V lost 7 bases, J lost 2 bases, and 3 bases stayed unmatched. CDR3 length: 13 amino acids. The CDR3 DNA follows: TGTGCCAGCACTGACAGGGTCACAGATACGCAGTATTTT. Protein: CASTDRVTDTQYF.

This clonotype was observed a handful of times. The chain links TRBV28 to TRBJ1-2; a possible D gene is TRBD1 (6 bases). The CDR3 has 15 residues. Germline values: CDR1 MDHEN, CDR2 SYDVKM. V shed 3 bases and J shed 6 bases, with 17 bases lying between them. The CDR3, as DNA: TGTGCCAGCAGTTTCTACCCCACAGGGTTGGATGGCTACACCTTC. Translated, it gives CASSFYPTGLDGYTF.